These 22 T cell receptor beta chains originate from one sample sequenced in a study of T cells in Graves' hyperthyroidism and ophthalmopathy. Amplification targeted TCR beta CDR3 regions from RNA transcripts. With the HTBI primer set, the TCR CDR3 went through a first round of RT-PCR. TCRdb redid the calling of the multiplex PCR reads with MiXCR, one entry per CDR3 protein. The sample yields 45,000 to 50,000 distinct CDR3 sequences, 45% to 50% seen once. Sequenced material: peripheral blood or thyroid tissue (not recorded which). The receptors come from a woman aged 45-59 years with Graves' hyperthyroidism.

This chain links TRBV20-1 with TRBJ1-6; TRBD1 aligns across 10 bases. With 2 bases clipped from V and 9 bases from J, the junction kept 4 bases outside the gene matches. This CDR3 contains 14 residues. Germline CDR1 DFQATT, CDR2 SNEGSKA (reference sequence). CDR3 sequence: CSARRTGGTSPLHF. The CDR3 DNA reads TGCAGTGCTAGACGGACAGGGGGGACTTCACCCCTCCACTTT.

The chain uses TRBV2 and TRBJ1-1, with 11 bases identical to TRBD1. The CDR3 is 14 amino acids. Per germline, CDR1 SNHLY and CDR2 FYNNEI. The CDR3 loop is CARDPGQGGTEAFF. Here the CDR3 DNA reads TGTGCTAGAGACCCGGGACAGGGGGGGACTGAAGCTTTCTTT. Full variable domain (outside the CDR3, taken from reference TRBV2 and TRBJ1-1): EPEVTQTPSHQVTQMGQEVILRCVPISNHLYFYWYRQILGQKVEFLVSFYNNEISEKSEIFDDQFSVERPDGSNFTLKIRSTKLEDSAMYFCARDPGQGGTEAFFGQGTRLTVV.

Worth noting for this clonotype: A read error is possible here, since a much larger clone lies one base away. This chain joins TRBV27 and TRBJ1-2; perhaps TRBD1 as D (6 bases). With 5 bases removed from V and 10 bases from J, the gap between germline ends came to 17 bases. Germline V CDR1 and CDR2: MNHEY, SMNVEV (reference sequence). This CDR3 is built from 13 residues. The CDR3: CASSPPGADVYTF. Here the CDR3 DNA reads TGTGCCAGCAGTCCACCAGGGGCGGATGTCTACACCTTC.

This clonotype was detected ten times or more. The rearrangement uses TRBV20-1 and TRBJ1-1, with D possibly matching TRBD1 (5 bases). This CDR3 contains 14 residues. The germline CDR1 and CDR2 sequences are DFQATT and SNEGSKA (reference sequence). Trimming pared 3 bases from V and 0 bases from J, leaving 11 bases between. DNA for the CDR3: TGCAGTGCTAGCCCTGGGGGAATGAACACTGAAGCTTTCTTT. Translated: CSASPGGMNTEAFF.

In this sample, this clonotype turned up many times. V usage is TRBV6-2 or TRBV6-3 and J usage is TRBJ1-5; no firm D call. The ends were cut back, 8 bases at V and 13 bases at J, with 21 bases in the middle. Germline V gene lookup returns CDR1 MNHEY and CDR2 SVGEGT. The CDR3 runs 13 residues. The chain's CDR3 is CASSGYGDPIQHF. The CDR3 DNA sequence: TGTGCCAGCTCGGGTTATGGAGATCCAATTCAGCATTTT.

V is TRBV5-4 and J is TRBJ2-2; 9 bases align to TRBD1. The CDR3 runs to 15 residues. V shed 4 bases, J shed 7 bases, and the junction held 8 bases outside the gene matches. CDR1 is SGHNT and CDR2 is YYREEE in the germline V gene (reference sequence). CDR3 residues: CASSPQGQGSGELFF. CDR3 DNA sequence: TGTGCCAGCAGCCCCCAGGGACAGGGAAGCGGGGAGCTGTTTTTT.

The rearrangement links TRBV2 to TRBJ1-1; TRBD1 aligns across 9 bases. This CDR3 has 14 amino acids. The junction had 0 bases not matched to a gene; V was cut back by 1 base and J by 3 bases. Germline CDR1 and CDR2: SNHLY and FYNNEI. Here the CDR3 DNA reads TGTGCCAGCAGTGAAGGGGACAGGGACACTGAAGCTTTCTTT. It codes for CASSEGDRDTEAFF.

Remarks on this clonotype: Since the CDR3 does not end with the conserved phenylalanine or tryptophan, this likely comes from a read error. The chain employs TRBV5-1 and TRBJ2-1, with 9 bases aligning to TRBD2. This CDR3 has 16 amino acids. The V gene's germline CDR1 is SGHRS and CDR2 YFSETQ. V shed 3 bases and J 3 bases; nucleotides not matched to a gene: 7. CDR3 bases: TGCGCCAGCAGCTATAGGGCTAGCGGGGTCTACAATGAGCAGTTCCTC. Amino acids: CASSYRASGVYNEQFL.

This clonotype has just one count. The CDR3 loop reads CSARSGTDEQYF. Written as DNA, the CDR3 is TGCAGTGCTAGAAGCGGGACTGACGAGCAGTACTTC. This chain uses TRBV20-1 with TRBJ2-7; 7 bases map to TRBD2. Trimming took 2 bases from V and 5 from J; bases not matched to a gene: 3. Germline V gene data show CDR1 as DFQATT and CDR2 as SNEGSKA (reference sequence). The CDR3 is 12 amino acids.

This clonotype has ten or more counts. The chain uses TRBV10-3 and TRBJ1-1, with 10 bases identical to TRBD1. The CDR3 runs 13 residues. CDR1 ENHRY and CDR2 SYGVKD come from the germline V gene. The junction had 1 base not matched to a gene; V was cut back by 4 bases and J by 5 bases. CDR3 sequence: CAISGDRGTEAFF. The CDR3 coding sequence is TGTGCCATCAGTGGGGACAGGGGTACTGAAGCTTTCTTT.

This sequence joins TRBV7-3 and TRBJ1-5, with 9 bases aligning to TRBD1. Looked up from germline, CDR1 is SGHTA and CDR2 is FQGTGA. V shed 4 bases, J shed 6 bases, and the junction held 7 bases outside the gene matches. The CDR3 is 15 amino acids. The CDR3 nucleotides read TGTGCCAGCAGCTCCGGGACAGGGAAGGGTCAGCCCCAGCATTTT. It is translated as CASSSGTGKGQPQHF. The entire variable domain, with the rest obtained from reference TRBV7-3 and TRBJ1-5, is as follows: GAGVSQTPSNKVTEKGKYVELRCDPISGHTALYWYRQSLGQGPEFLIYFQGTGAADDSGLPNDRFFAVRPEGSVSTLKIQRTERGDSAVYLCASSSGTGKGQPQHFGDGTRLSIL.

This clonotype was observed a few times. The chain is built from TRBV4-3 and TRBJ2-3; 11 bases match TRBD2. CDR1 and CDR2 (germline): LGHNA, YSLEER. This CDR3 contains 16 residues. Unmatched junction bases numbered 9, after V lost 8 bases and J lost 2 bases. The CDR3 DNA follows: TGCGCCAGCCGGGGGGGACTAGCGGATGCCACAGATACGCAGTATTTT. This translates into CASRGGLADATDTQYF.

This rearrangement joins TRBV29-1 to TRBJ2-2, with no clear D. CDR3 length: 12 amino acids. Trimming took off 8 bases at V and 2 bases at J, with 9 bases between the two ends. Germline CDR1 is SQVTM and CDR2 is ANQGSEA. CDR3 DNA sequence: TGCAGCTTAGACTCCAACACCGGGGAGCTGTTTTTT. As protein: CSLDSNTGELFF.

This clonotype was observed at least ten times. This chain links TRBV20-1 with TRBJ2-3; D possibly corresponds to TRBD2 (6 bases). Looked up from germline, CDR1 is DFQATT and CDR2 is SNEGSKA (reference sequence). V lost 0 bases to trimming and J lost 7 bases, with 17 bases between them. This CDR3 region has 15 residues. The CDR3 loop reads CSARDRQGGINTQYF. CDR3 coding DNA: TGCAGTGCTAGAGACCGGCAGGGAGGTATTAATACGCAGTATTTT.

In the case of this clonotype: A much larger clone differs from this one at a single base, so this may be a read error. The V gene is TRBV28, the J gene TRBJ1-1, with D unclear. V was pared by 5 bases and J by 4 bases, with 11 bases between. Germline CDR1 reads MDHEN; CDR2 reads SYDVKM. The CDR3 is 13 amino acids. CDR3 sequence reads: CASSPPRTTEAFF. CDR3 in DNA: TGTGCCAGCAGTCCGCCGAGGACCACTGAAGCTTTCTTT. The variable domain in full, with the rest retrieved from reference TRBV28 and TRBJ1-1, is DVKVTQSSRYLVKRTGEKVFLECVQDMDHENMFWYRQDPGLGLRLIYFSYDVKMKEKGDIPEGYSVSREKKERFSLILESASTNQTSMYLCASSPPRTTEAFFGQGTRLTVV.

The chain's CDR3 is CASRGLAGGGPDTQYF. CDR3 nucleotide sequence: TGTGCCAGCCGGGGACTAGCGGGAGGGGGGCCAGATACGCAGTATTTT. V gene TRBV2 combines with J gene TRBJ2-3; TRBD2 aligns across 16 bases. Trimming cost V 8 bases and J 4 bases; bases outside gene matches: 6. This CDR3 has 16 residues. Germline CDR1 reads SNHLY; CDR2 reads FYNNEI.

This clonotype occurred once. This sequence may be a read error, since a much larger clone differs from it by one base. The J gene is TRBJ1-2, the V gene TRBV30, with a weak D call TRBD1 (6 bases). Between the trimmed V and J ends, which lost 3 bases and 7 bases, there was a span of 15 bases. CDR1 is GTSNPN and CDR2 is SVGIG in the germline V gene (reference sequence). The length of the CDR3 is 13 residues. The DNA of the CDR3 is TGTGCCTGGAGCTTCACTTCCAGGGGTGGCTACACCTTC. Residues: CAWSFTSRGGYTF.

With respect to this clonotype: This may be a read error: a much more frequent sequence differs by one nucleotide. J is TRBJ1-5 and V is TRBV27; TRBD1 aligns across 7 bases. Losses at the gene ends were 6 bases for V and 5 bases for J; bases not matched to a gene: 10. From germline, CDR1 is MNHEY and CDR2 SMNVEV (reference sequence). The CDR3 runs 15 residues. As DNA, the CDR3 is TGTGCCAGCAGGGTAATCGGGACAGTAGATCAGCCCCAGCATTTT. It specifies CASRVIGTVDQPQHF.

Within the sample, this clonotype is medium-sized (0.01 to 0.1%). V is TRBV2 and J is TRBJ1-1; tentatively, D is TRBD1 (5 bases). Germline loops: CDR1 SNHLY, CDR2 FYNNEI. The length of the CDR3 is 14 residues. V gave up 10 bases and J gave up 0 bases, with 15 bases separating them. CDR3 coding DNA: TGTGCCACTAACATCGGGGGGTTGAACACTGAAGCTTTCTTT. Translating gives CATNIGGLNTEAFF.

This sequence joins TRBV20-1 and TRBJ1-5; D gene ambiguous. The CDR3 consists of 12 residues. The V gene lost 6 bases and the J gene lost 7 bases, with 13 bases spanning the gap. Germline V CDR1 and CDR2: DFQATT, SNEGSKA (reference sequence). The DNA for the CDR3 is TGCAGTGCCACGACGGTGGGACAGCCCCAGCATTTT. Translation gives CSATTVGQPQHF.

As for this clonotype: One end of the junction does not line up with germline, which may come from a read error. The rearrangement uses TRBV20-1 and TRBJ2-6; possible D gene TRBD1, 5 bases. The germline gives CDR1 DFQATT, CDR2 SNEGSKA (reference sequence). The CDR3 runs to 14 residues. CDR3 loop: CSARDRSGAHVLTF. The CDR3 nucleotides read TGCAGTGCTAGGGACCGCTCTGGGGCCCACGTCCTGACTTTC.

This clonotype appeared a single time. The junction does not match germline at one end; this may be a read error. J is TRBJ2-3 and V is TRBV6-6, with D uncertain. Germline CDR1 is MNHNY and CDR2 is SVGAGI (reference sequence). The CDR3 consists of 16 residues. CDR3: CGSEEGYTSSTDTQYF. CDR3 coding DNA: TGTGGCAGCGAAGAAGGGTACACTTCTAGCACAGATACGCAGTATTTT.